This entry lists 32 T cell receptor beta chains sequenced from one sample in a study of blood T cell repertoires in COVID-19. Clones were sequenced by immunoSEQ multiplex PCR, and TCRdb holds only the in-frame ones, with some missing. The top ten hold approximately 10% of the sample, which has under 95,000 clones, around 80% seen once. Material for sequencing was peripheral blood. The receptors shown here come from a man between 65 and 85 years old with acute or convalescent COVID-19.

DNA of the CDR3: TGTGCCAGCAGCCCCACGGGGTCCTGGGATCTCCCCGAGCAGTACGTC. Amino acid sequence: CASSPTGSWDLPEQYV. The chain is built from TRBV6-2 or TRBV6-3 and TRBJ2-7, with D perhaps TRBD2 (5 bases). The length of the CDR3 is 16 residues. The V end lost 6 bases, the J end lost 6 bases, and 24 bases lay between the germline ends. From germline, CDR1 is MNHEY and CDR2 SVGEGT.

The J gene is TRBJ2-1, the V gene TRBV27; a weak D match, TRBD1 (6 bases). This CDR3 is built from 11 residues. V was trimmed by 6 bases and J by 9 bases, leaving 9 bases between them. Germline lookup yields CDR1 MNHEY and CDR2 SMNVEV (reference sequence). The CDR3, as DNA: TGTGCCAGCAGAAACAGGGTTGAGCAGTTCTTC. Translated: CASRNRVEQFF.

The chain recombines TRBV7-9 with TRBJ2-1; D unresolved. V was trimmed by 3 bases and J by 9 bases, leaving 12 bases between them. The CDR3 sequence is 13 residues long. Germline CDR1 SEHNR, CDR2 FQNEAQ (reference sequence). The CDR3 sequence: CASSLVAAREQFF. In DNA, the CDR3 is TGTGCCAGCAGCTTGGTGGCAGCGCGTGAGCAGTTCTTC. Looking up the rest from reference TRBV7-9 and TRBJ2-1 gives the full variable domain: DTGVSQNPRHKITKRGQNVTFRCDPISEHNRLYWYRQTLGQGPEFLTYFQNEAQLEKSRLLSDRFSAERPKGSFSTLEIQRTEQGDSAMYLCASSLVAAREQFFGPGTRLTVL.

The chain carries TRBV30 and TRBJ2-1; 7 positions agree with TRBD1. The germline V gene has CDR1 GTSNPN and CDR2 SVGIG (reference sequence). V lost 2 bases and J lost 2; bases outside the gene matches: 15. This CDR3 is 18 amino acids long. The CDR3 bases are TGTGCCTGGAGTTTTTTGCCCGGTCGACAGGGTGCCTACAATGAGCAGTTCTTC. Its protein product is CAWSFLPGRQGAYNEQFF.

This chain connects TRBV2 to TRBJ2-7; TRBD1 might be the D (6 bases). The V end was cut by 8 bases, the J end by 0 bases, with 11 bases between. The germline V gene has CDR1 SNHLY and CDR2 FYNNEI. The length of the CDR3 is 13 residues. The CDR3: CASWQGSSYEQYF. CDR3 bases: TGTGCCAGCTGGCAGGGGAGCTCCTACGAGCAGTACTTC.

This chain connects TRBV27 to TRBJ2-1; 10 bases map to TRBD1. The trim removed 3 bases at V and 6 bases at J, leaving 5 bases unmatched. Per the germline V gene, CDR1 is MNHEY and CDR2 is SMNVEV (reference sequence). CDR3 size: 15 residues. The CDR3 reads CASSLTGGTANEQFF. The DNA for the CDR3 is TGTGCCAGCAGTTTGACAGGGGGCACCGCCAATGAGCAGTTCTTC.

This clone was detected once. This rearrangement joins TRBV27 to TRBJ1-5, with 9 bases fitting TRBD1. CDR1 is MNHEY, CDR2 SMNVEV, per germline (reference sequence). After removal of 6 bases from V and 7 bases from J, the junction contained 7 bases not matched to a gene. The CDR3 contains 14 residues. The CDR3 spells CASSKGQGEQPQHF. In DNA, the CDR3 is TGTGCCAGCAGCAAGGGACAGGGAGAACAGCCCCAGCATTTT.

This rearrangement joins TRBV28 to TRBJ2-2; 12 nucleotides match TRBD1. Per germline, CDR1 MDHEN and CDR2 SYDVKM. V trimming: 8 bases; J trimming: 5 bases; junction bases outside the gene matches: 3. CDR3 size: 14 residues. The CDR3 nucleotides read TGTGCCAGCGGGACAGGGGGCATGACCGGGGAGCTGTTTTTT. This sequence encodes CASGTGGMTGELFF.

The J gene is TRBJ1-5, the V gene TRBV7-2; the D gene is possibly TRBD1 (6 bases). This CDR3 contains 16 residues. Germline assignment: CDR1 SGHTA and CDR2 FQGNSA. Trimming removed 4 bases from V and 3 bases from J, with 16 bases in between. The CDR3, as DNA: TGTGCCAGCAGCTCTGGGCCGGGACACCTCAATCAGCCCCAGCATTTT. It translates to CASSSGPGHLNQPQHF.

The chain employs TRBV4-1 and TRBJ2-5, with TRBD2 matching 7 bases. Germline CDR1 is MGHRA and CDR2 is YSYEKL. The J segment lost 1 base and the V segment lost 0 bases, leaving 8 bases of the junction unmatched. This CDR3 has 17 amino acids. In nucleotides, the CDR3 is TGCGCCAGCAGCCAAGATGGCCCAGCGGGGCTCCAAGAGACCCAGTACTTC. This gives the protein CASSQDGPAGLQETQYF.

The rearrangement joins TRBV9 to TRBJ2-5; TRBD2 matches at 8 bases. V lost 3 bases, J lost 5 bases, and 9 bases stayed unmatched. The germline CDR1 and CDR2 sequences are SGDLS and YYNGEE. This CDR3 comprises 15 residues. As DNA, the CDR3 is TGTGCCAGCAGCGCGAGCGGGGGCCGTGGTGAGACCCAGTACTTC. Amino acids: CASSASGGRGETQYF. Full variable domain (missing parts from reference TRBV9 and TRBJ2-5): DSGVTQTPKHLITATGQRVTLRCSPRSGDLSVYWYQQSLDQGLQFLIQYYNGEERAKGNILERFSAQQFPDLHSELNLSSLELGDSALYFCASSASGGRGETQYFGPGTRLLVL.

The chain has TRBV5-5 and TRBJ2-7, with TRBD1 identical over 9 bases. CDR3 length equals 13 residues. The germline V gene encodes CDR1 SGHKS and CDR2 YYEKEE (reference sequence). V trimming: 0 bases; J trimming: 9 bases; junction bases outside the gene matches: 4. The CDR3 DNA follows: TGTGCCAGCAGCTTGGCGAAACAGGGGGCGCAGTACGTC. Encoded protein: CASSLAKQGAQYV.

The chain links TRBV11-2 to TRBJ1-5; D is ambiguous. Germline assignment: CDR1 SGHAT and CDR2 FQNNGV. The V end was cut by 0 bases, the J end by 3 bases, with 9 bases between. This CDR3 is built from 15 residues. The CDR3 sequence: CASSLDSGNNQPQHF. CDR3 bases: TGTGCCAGCAGCTTAGATTCGGGAAACAATCAGCCCCAGCATTTT.

The chain is built from TRBV7-9 and TRBJ2-1; 13 bases match TRBD2. Germline CDR1 reads SEHNR; CDR2 reads FQNEAQ (reference sequence). The CDR3 covers 15 residues. After removal of 1 base from V and 8 bases from J, the junction contained 2 bases not matched to a gene. The CDR3 DNA reads as TGTGCCAGCAGCTTAGGGACTAGCGGGGGCGATGAGCAGTTCTTC. This translates into CASSLGTSGGDEQFF. Drawing the rest from reference TRBV7-9 and TRBJ2-1, the complete variable domain is DTGVSQNPRHKITKRGQNVTFRCDPISEHNRLYWYRQTLGQGPEFLTYFQNEAQLEKSRLLSDRFSAERPKGSFSTLEIQRTEQGDSAMYLCASSLGTSGGDEQFFGPGTRLTVL.

This clone was seen once. This chain joins TRBV5-1 and TRBJ2-7, with D hard to call. Germline loops: CDR1 SGHRS, CDR2 YFSETQ. The CDR3 totals 13 residues. Trimming cost V 0 bases and J 1 base, with 5 bases left between them. The CDR3 region is CASSLAESYEQYF. The DNA of the CDR3 is TGCGCCAGCAGCTTGGCCGAGTCCTACGAGCAGTACTTC. Full variable domain (missing parts from reference TRBV5-1 and TRBJ2-7): KAGVTQTPRYLIKTRGQQVTLSCSPISGHRSVSWYQQTPGQGLQFLFEYFSETQRNKGNFPGRFSGRQFSNSRSEMNVSTLELGDSALYLCASSLAESYEQYFGPGTRLTVT.

With respect to this clone: The sample carries other DNA sequences with the same CDR3. The V gene is TRBV5-1, the J gene TRBJ1-1; no firm D call. Germline values: CDR1 SGHRS, CDR2 YFSETQ. CDR3 length equals 13 residues. Trimming stripped 0 bases from V and 0 bases from J, with 3 bases between. This CDR3 reads CASSLALNTEAFF. Written as DNA, the CDR3 is TGCGCCAGCAGCTTGGCCTTGAACACTGAAGCTTTCTTT.

The chain recombines TRBV13 with TRBJ2-7; 7 bases are a match to TRBD1. The V gene end was trimmed by 5 bases and the J gene end by 3 bases; junction bases not matched to a gene: 7. CDR1 is PRHDT, CDR2 FYEKMQ, per germline (reference sequence). The CDR3 runs to 14 residues. CDR3 coding DNA: TGTGCCAGCAGCCCCCCGGGACAGAGCTACGAGCAGTACGTC. Its protein product is CASSPPGQSYEQYV.

This clone was recorded only once. The chain links TRBV14 to TRBJ2-2, with D tentatively TRBD1 (5 bases). In germline, CDR1 is SGHDN, CDR2 FVKESK. The CDR3 loop spans 16 amino acids. Trimming pared 3 bases from V and 6 bases from J, leaving 17 bases between. The DNA of the CDR3 is TGTGCCAGCAGCCACGAATTATCAGGGATCCCCGGGGAGCTGTTTTTT. The encoded protein is CASSHELSGIPGELFF.

The V gene is TRBV10-3, the J gene TRBJ1-1; 11 bases agree with TRBD1. The trim removed 10 bases at V and 4 bases at J, leaving 11 bases unmatched. Germline-derived CDR1 and CDR2 are ENHRY and SYGVKD. This CDR3 comprises 15 residues. Here the CDR3 DNA reads TGTGCCACCTCGGGACAGGGGGTTTATGGCACTGAAGCTTTCTTT. It translates to CATSGQGVYGTEAFF.

J is TRBJ1-1 and V is TRBV19; TRBD1 agrees at 8 bases. There are 15 residues in the CDR3. Germline V lookup: CDR1 LNHDA, CDR2 SQIVND (reference sequence). Germline trimming cut 5 bases from V and 4 bases from J; bases unmatched to any gene: 9. The CDR3 sequence: CASSPPTGEVTEAFF. The CDR3 DNA reads as TGTGCCAGTAGTCCGCCGACAGGGGAGGTCACTGAAGCTTTCTTT.

The J gene is TRBJ2-3, the V gene TRBV4-1, with D possibly matching TRBD2 (5 bases). CDR3 size: 14 residues. Germline-derived CDR1 and CDR2 are MGHRA and YSYEKL. V was shortened by 5 bases and J by 6 bases, with 15 bases between the two germline ends. CDR3 DNA: TGCGCCAGCAGCATCTCAGCGGCCCGGGATACGCAGTATTTT. Amino acid sequence: CASSISAARDTQYF.

This chain links TRBV6-5 with TRBJ2-5; D possibly corresponds to TRBD1 (5 bases). Germline V gives CDR1 MNHEY, CDR2 SVGAGI. Trimming pared 5 bases from V and 7 bases from J, leaving 17 bases between. The CDR3 runs to 14 residues. The chain's CDR3 is CASSPRQGRATQYF. In DNA, the CDR3 is TGTGCCAGCAGTCCCCGCCAGGGCCGGGCGACCCAGTACTTC.

The table lists this clone with a few counts. This sequence joins TRBV4-2 and TRBJ1-5; weak D call: TRBD1 (6 bases). Germline CDR1 is LGHNA and CDR2 is YNFKEQ. Trimming shortened V by 4 bases and J by 2 bases, and 15 bases separated the two germline ends. The CDR3 runs 16 residues. The CDR3 DNA is TGTGCCAGCAGCCCTATGACAGGTGCAGGCAATCAGCCCCAGCATTTT. This gives the protein CASSPMTGAGNQPQHF.

The genes are TRBV9 and TRBJ1-1, with a possible D match to TRBD1 (5 bases). CDR1 is SGDLS and CDR2 is YYNGEE in the germline V gene. The CDR3 is 15 amino acids. V was trimmed by 1 base and J by 4 bases, leaving 14 bases between them. CDR3 DNA sequence: TGTGCCAGCAGCGTACACGGCAGGGATGTCACTGAAGCTTTCTTT. It specifies CASSVHGRDVTEAFF. Full variable domain (rest looked up from reference TRBV9 and TRBJ1-1): DSGVTQTPKHLITATGQRVTLRCSPRSGDLSVYWYQQSLDQGLQFLIQYYNGEERAKGNILERFSAQQFPDLHSELNLSSLELGDSALYFCASSVHGRDVTEAFFGQGTRLTVV.

The V and J genes are TRBV6-6 and TRBJ2-2, with 12 bases matching TRBD2. The CDR3 covers 19 residues. V was clipped by 5 bases and J by 3 bases; unmatched bases: 13. Germline lookup yields CDR1 MNHNY and CDR2 SVGAGI (reference sequence). This chain's CDR3 is CASSPGLAGPYRDTGELFF. CDR3 DNA: TGTGCCAGCAGTCCGGGACTAGCGGGCCCCTACCGCGACACCGGGGAGCTGTTTTTT.

The rearrangement joins TRBV6-5 to TRBJ1-3; 7 bases align to TRBD1. The trim removed 5 bases at V and 4 bases at J, leaving 8 bases unmatched. Per germline, CDR1 MNHEY and CDR2 SVGAGI. CDR3 length equals 15 residues. CDR3: CASSPIQGSGNTIYF. The CDR3 bases are TGTGCCAGCAGTCCAATACAGGGGTCCGGAAACACCATATATTTT.

The table lists this clone with a count of one. V is TRBV6-6 and J is TRBJ2-2; 14 bases are shared with TRBD2. CDR3 size: 17 residues. The germline CDR1 and CDR2 sequences are MNHNY and SVGAGI (reference sequence). V shed 5 bases and J 5 bases; nucleotides not matched to a gene: 7. Here the CDR3 reads CASSRLAGGPGTGELFF. For the CDR3, the DNA is TGTGCCAGCAGTCGACTAGCGGGGGGGCCAGGGACCGGGGAGCTGTTTTTT.

The genes are TRBV5-5 and TRBJ2-5, with D hard to call. Trimming stripped 5 bases from V and 4 bases from J, with 6 bases between. CDR3 size: 11 residues. The germline gives CDR1 SGHKS, CDR2 YYEKEE (reference sequence). The CDR3 loop reads CASSLRETQYF. The CDR3 DNA reads TGTGCCAGCAGTCTGAGAGAGACCCAGTACTTC.

This clone was counted a few times. The rearrangement joins TRBV5-4 to TRBJ1-2; D gene uncertain. Germline V gene data show CDR1 as SGHNT and CDR2 as YYREEE (reference sequence). The germline V and J ends were trimmed by 3 bases and 3 bases, with 15 bases remaining between them. This CDR3 spans 15 amino acids. The CDR3 spells CASSSRFRRDYGYTF. CDR3 sequence (DNA): TGTGCCAGCAGCTCGCGGTTCCGGAGGGACTATGGCTACACCTTC.

V is TRBV6-5 and J is TRBJ2-7; 7 bases agree with TRBD1. The V and J ends lost 6 bases and 5 bases, in that order; junction bases with no gene match: 10. The germline V gene encodes CDR1 MNHEY and CDR2 SVGAGI. The CDR3 totals 14 residues. The CDR3 spells CASSPSGRGNEQYF. As DNA, the CDR3 is TGTGCCAGCAGCCCGAGTGGCAGGGGGAACGAGCAGTACTTC.

The chain uses TRBV2 and TRBJ2-3; TRBD1 agrees at 10 bases. There are 14 residues in the CDR3. Trimming cost V 5 bases and J 4 bases; bases outside gene matches: 3. CDR1 and CDR2 (germline): SNHLY, FYNNEI. CDR3 DNA sequence: TGTGCCAGCAGTCCGGACAGGGGGTCAGATACGCAGTATTTT. Residues: CASSPDRGSDTQYF. The variable domain in full, with the rest retrieved from reference TRBV2 and TRBJ2-3, is EPEVTQTPSHQVTQMGQEVILRCVPISNHLYFYWYRQILGQKVEFLVSFYNNEISEKSEIFDDQFSVERPDGSNFTLKIRSTKLEDSAMYFCASSPDRGSDTQYFGPGTRLTVL.

The gene calls are TRBV4-1 and TRBJ2-1; 11 bases are shared with TRBD2. This CDR3 has 16 residues. In germline, CDR1 is MGHRA, CDR2 YSYEKL. V dropped 3 bases and J dropped 5; count of bases not matched to a gene: 6. CDR3 in amino acids: CASSQSVAGGHNEQFF. The DNA for the CDR3 is TGCGCCAGCAGCCAGTCAGTAGCGGGGGGGCACAATGAGCAGTTCTTC.